Listed below are T cell receptor beta chains from one sample, sequenced in a study of blood T cell repertoires in COVID-19. Sequencing used immunoSEQ multiplex PCR; TCRdb keeps in-frame clones, though not all of them. The table shows some 110,000 clones, with 80% to 85% occurring only once. Sample: peripheral blood. The source of these receptors is a man at least 80 years old with acute or convalescent COVID-19. The CDR3 runs from the conserved cysteine through the conserved F or W.

TRBJ1-2 | 14 | TRBV6-5 | CAIAPGTGDYGYTF
TRBJ2-5 | 16 | TRBV10-3 | CAISELGLAGGETQYF
TRBJ2-1 | 15 | TRBV5-1 | CASEAGGSSYNEQFF
TRBJ2-1 | 13 | TRBV2 | CASRRLAGNEQFF
TRBJ2-2 | 17 | TRBV18 | CASSPGPQGISTGELFF
TRBJ1-5 | 13 | TRBV2 | CASRVQGDQPQHF
TRBJ1-1 | 15 | TRBV27 | CASRRQGIKNTEAFF
TRBJ2-7 | 15 | TRBV5-4 | CASSRGLAETNEQYF
TRBJ2-2 | 14 | TRBV18 | CASSPPRPSGELFF
TRBJ1-2 | 12 | TRBV30 | CAYRGGNYGYTF
TRBJ2-5 | 15 | TRBV6-5 | CASSPDRGYRETQYF
TRBJ2-1 | 15 | TRBV29-1 | CSAGGSGKPYNEQFF
TRBJ1-1 | 15 | TRBV7-2 | CASTALAGGNTEAFF
TRBJ2-1 | 18 | TRBV19 | CASSIRSGQGILVYEQFF
TRBJ2-7 | 17 | TRBV10-3 | CAISGPTSEDSSYEQYF
TRBJ1-2 | 14 | TRBV5-1 | CASSTGQGAEGYTF
TRBJ2-4 | 15 | TRBV6-5 | CASRYWGQGFLIQYF
TRBJ1-6 | 15 | TRBV6-5 | CASSYSRYSISPLHF
TRBJ2-1 | 15 | TRBV5-1 | CASSSNGGLINEQFF
TRBJ2-6 | 17 | TRBV4-3 | CASSLRDTSSGANVLTF
TRBJ2-2 | 15 | TRBV2 | CASSERLAVTGELFF
TRBJ2-7 | 11 | TRBV28 | CASSGGNEQYF
TRBJ2-7 | 15 | TRBV7-2 | CASSRTSGRFYEQYF
TRBJ2-5 | 14 | TRBV18 | CASSRQGLKETQYF
TRBJ2-2 | 16 | TRBV5-1 | CASSQGLAGETGELFF
TRBJ1-1 | 14 | TRBV28 | CASSYTGRNTEAFF
TRBJ2-3 | 11 | TRBV7-9 | CASSRADTQYF
TRBJ2-3 | 13 | TRBV30 | CAWSVRRADTQYF
TRBJ1-1 | 13 | TRBV28 | CASSLGQGGEAFF
TRBJ1-4 | 15 | TRBV19 | CASSIGQGYNEKLFF
TRBJ1-2 | 13 | TRBV7-2 | CASSLKQGYGYTF
TRBJ1-5 | 15 | TRBV28 | CASSFHRGSIQPQHF
TRBJ2-3 | 15 | TRBV7-9 | CASSPVRENTDTQYF
TRBJ2-1 | 16 | TRBV5-1 | CASSGKTGTGRNEQFF
TRBJ1-2 | 13 | TRBV6-5 | CASSAGTGSGYTF
TRBJ1-2 | 14 | TRBV5-1 | CASSFAEARYGYTF
TRBJ1-2 | 14 | TRBV18 | CASSPAQGVYGYTF
TRBJ2-7 | 17 | TRBV15 | CATSREGLAGGFYEQYF
TRBJ2-7 | 15 | TRBV28 | CASSSPDRVSYEQYF
TRBJ2-7 | 13 | TRBV6-5 | CASRGTAFYEQYF
TRBJ1-4 | 14 | TRBV7-9 | CASSLDTGYEKLFF
TRBJ1-5 | 14 | TRBV6-5 | CASSSDRGFQPQHF